Following are 10 T cell receptor beta chains from one sample sequenced in a study of beta chain features in type 1 diabetes. All of the isolated RNA was reverse transcribed, so expressed TCRB transcripts were sequenced. The assay was immunoSEQ multiplex PCR, and TCRdb's table has in-frame clones only and misses some. The sample records about 900,000 clones, about 17% being singletons. Sequenced: naive CD4+ T cells from blood. The receptors were sampled from a woman younger than 30 in good health.

The rearrangement joins TRBV4-1 to TRBJ2-5; D is unclear. The V end was cut by 1 base, the J end by 2 bases, with 5 bases between. This CDR3 region has 13 residues. Per the germline V gene, CDR1 is MGHRA and CDR2 is YSYEKL. Written as DNA, the CDR3 is TGCGCCAGCAGCCAAGGGATACAAGAGACCCAGTACTTC. Amino acid sequence: CASSQGIQETQYF.

This sequence joins TRBV5-4 and TRBJ2-5; TRBD2 agrees at 13 bases. The CDR3 loop spans 15 amino acids. The ends lost 3 bases at V and 2 bases at J; junction bases unmatched: 1. The germline V gene has CDR1 SGHNT and CDR2 YYREEE (reference sequence). CDR3 DNA: TGTGCCAGCAGCTCACTAGCGGGAGGGCAAGAGACCCAGTACTTC. Translating gives CASSSLAGGQETQYF.

This clone was observed a handful of times. The rearrangement uses TRBV7-2 and TRBJ2-4; D gene unclear. The V end was cut by 5 bases, the J end by 0 bases, with 5 bases between. Per germline, CDR1 SGHTA and CDR2 FQGNSA. The CDR3 spans 13 residues. This CDR3 is CASSGIAKNIQYF. CDR3 sequence (DNA): TGTGCCAGCAGCGGAATAGCCAAAAACATTCAGTACTTC.

This clone has a handful of counts. The rearrangement uses TRBV25-1 and TRBJ2-7; TRBD1 or TRBD2 may be the D gene (7 bases each). Looked up from germline, CDR1 is MGHDK and CDR2 is SYGVNS. V was clipped by 1 base and J by 3 bases, with 19 bases between them. The CDR3 is 17 residues long. For the CDR3, the DNA is TGTGCCAGCAGTGAATCCAGGGGGGGGACAGCAAGCTACGAGCAGTACTTC. Its protein is CASSESRGGTASYEQYF.

In this sample, this clone turned up a few times. V is TRBV4-2 and J is TRBJ2-1, with TRBD2 matching over 9 bases. CDR3 length: 17 residues. Germline assignment: CDR1 LGHNA and CDR2 YNFKEQ. V gave up 1 base and J gave up 5 bases; unmatched junction bases: 9. The CDR3 DNA sequence: TGTGCCAGCAGCCAAGCTTACGGATTAGCGGGGGACAATGAGCAGTTCTTC. Translating it yields CASSQAYGLAGDNEQFF.

This rearrangement joins TRBV7-9 to TRBJ1-1, with unresolved D. Germline CDR1 reads SEHNR; CDR2 reads FQNEAQ (reference sequence). The CDR3 runs to 14 residues. The V gene lost 10 bases and the J gene lost 3 bases, with 18 bases spanning the gap. CDR3 loop: CATNKDGVDTEAFF. In nucleotides, the CDR3 is TGTGCCACTAACAAGGACGGTGTGGACACTGAAGCTTTCTTT.

This chain links TRBV20-1 with TRBJ1-5; no clear D gene. The length of the CDR3 is 11 residues. The germline V gene encodes CDR1 DFQATT and CDR2 SNEGSKA (reference sequence). V dropped 4 bases and J dropped 5 bases, with 6 bases sitting between them. The CDR3 loop is CSAILDQPQHF. The CDR3 coding sequence is TGCAGTGCTATACTGGATCAGCCCCAGCATTTT.

Only one count was recorded for this clone. The chain combines TRBV7-9 with TRBJ1-1; D not resolved. V was cut by 7 bases and J by 0 bases, with 12 bases left in between. The CDR3 runs to 14 residues. Germline V lookup: CDR1 SEHNR, CDR2 FQNEAQ (reference sequence). The CDR3 nucleotides read TGTGCCAGCACCCCGCAAGCAATGAACACTGAAGCTTTCTTT. It translates to CASTPQAMNTEAFF.

This clone was counted a few times. V and J are TRBV11-2 and TRBJ2-7; D remains unclear. Germline V gene lookup returns CDR1 SGHAT and CDR2 FQNNGV. Trimming took 0 bases from V and 9 from J, leaving 12 bases between them. The CDR3 loop spans 13 amino acids. The CDR3 bases are TGTGCCAGCAGCTTAGATCCAGCGACGTCGCAGTACTTC. Residues: CASSLDPATSQYF.

This clone was seen more than once but under ten times. The chain carries TRBV4-1 and TRBJ2-3; D ambiguous. Trimming removed 0 bases from V and 6 bases from J, with 13 bases in between. Germline V gene lookup returns CDR1 MGHRA and CDR2 YSYEKL. This CDR3 contains 15 residues. CDR3 amino acids: CASSQDRGSVDTQYF. The CDR3, as DNA: TGCGCCAGCAGCCAAGATCGCGGCTCCGTGGATACGCAGTATTTT.